The entry below gives a single T cell receptor (beta chain) sequence along with its context. This record comes from a study of T cell responses to AZD1222 COVID-19 vaccine. Germline V CDR1 and CDR2: MDHEN, SYDVKM. The CDR3 sequence is 13 residues long. V was trimmed by 6 bases and J by 2 bases, leaving 10 bases between them. Sequenced by immunoSEQ multiplex PCR; TCRdb stores in-frame clones only, minus some. The sample consists of 110,000 or so clones, more than 80% of them appearing once. This sample comprised peripheral blood, obtained on day 0 of AZD1222 vaccination. The TCR sequence derives from an adult in good health. This rearrangement joins TRBV28 to TRBJ1-2, with D possibly matching TRBD1 (5 bases). The CDR3 spells CASRPGGNYGYTF. The DNA for the CDR3 is TGTGCCAGCAGGCCGGGGGGAAACTATGGCTACACCTTC.